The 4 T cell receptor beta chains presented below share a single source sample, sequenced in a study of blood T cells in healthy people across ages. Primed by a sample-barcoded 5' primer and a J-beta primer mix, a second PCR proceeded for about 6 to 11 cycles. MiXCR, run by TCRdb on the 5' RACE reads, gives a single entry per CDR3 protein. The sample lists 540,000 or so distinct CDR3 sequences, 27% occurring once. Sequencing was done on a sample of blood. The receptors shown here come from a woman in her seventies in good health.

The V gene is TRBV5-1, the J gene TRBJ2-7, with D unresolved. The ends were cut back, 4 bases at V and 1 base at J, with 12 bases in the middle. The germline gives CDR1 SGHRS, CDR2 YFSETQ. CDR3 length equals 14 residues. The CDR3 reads CASSLWGWSYEQYF. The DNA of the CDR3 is TGCGCCAGCAGCCTATGGGGTTGGTCCTACGAGCAGTACTTC.

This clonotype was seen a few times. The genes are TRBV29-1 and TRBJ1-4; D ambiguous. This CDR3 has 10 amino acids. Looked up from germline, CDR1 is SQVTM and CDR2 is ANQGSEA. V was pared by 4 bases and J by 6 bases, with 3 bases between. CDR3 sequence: CSVVDEKLFF. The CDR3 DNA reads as TGCAGCGTTGTAGATGAAAAACTGTTTTTT. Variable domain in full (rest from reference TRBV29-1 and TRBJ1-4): SAVISQKPSRDICQRGTSLTIQCQVDSQVTMMFWYRQQPGQSLTLIATANQGSEATYESGFVIDKFPISRPNLTFSTLTVSNMSPEDSSIYLCSVVDEKLFFGSGTQLSVL.

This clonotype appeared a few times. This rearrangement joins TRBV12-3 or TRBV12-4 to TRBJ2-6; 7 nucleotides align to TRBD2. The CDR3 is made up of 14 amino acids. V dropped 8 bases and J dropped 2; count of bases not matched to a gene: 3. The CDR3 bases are TGTGCCAGCGGGAGGGAAGCTGGGGCCAACGTCCTGACTTTC. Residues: CASGREAGANVLTF.

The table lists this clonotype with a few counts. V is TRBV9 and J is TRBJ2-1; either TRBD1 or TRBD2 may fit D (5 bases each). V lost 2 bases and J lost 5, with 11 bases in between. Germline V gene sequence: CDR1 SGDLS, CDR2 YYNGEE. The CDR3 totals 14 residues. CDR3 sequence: CASSVWDQDNEQFF. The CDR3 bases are TGTGCCAGCAGCGTTTGGGACCAGGACAATGAGCAGTTCTTC.